The clone carrying this T cell receptor (beta chain) has just a few counts. Via MiXCR, TCRdb re-called the 5' RACE reads, giving one row per CDR3 protein. The table shows about 240,000 distinct CDR3 sequences, with around 9.2% occurring only once. The V end lost 0 bases, the J end lost 5 bases, and 16 bases lay between the germline ends. The germline V gene has CDR1 LNHNV and CDR2 YYDKDF (reference sequence). The CDR3 loop spans 16 amino acids. This sample was taken from a study of CD8 T cells in ankylosing spondylitis. The chain has TRBV15 and TRBJ2-5, with D possibly matching TRBD1 (5 bases). The receptor's source is a male donor with ankylosing spondylitis or in good health (not recorded which). Specimen: blood, either unsorted or a sorted T cell fraction (not recorded which). The CDR3 DNA follows: TGTGCCACCAGCAGAGATCCCCCCGGCAGGGCGGAGACCCAGTACTTC. The encoded protein is CATSRDPPGRAETQYF.